This passage covers 17 T cell receptor beta chains from one sample sequenced in a study of shared clonotypes between healthy human individuals. Assay: immunoSEQ multiplex PCR; the TCRdb copy retains only in-frame clones and omits some. The sample lists about 960,000 clones, 70% to 85% occurring once. The sequenced sample was memory CD4+ T cells sorted from blood. Subset described: CD45RA-negative fraction. The receptors were sampled from a man aged 18 to 29 in good health.

On this clone itself: This sample includes further DNA sequences coding for the same CDR3. The V call is TRBV2, the J call TRBJ1-5, with 7 bases fitting TRBD1. The CDR3 is 15 amino acids. Losses at the gene ends were 5 bases for V and 0 bases for J; bases not matched to a gene: 4. CDR1 is SNHLY and CDR2 is FYNNEI in the germline V gene. The CDR3 loop reads CASSRQGYSNQPQHF. The CDR3 DNA reads as TGTGCCAGCAGTAGACAGGGATATAGCAATCAGCCCCAGCATTTT.

The chain recombines TRBV19 with TRBJ1-1, with D hard to call. From germline, CDR1 is LNHDA and CDR2 SQIVND (reference sequence). This CDR3 comprises 14 residues. The V end lost 7 bases, the J end lost 1 base, and 13 bases lay between the germline ends. As DNA, the CDR3 is TGTGCCAGTATGGTGCCCGGAGGGAACACTGAAGCTTTCTTT. It specifies CASMVPGGNTEAFF.

V usage is TRBV7-8 and J usage is TRBJ2-1; 15 bases are a match to TRBD2. Germline CDR1 SGHVS, CDR2 FQNEAQ. The CDR3 consists of 20 residues. V was pared by 5 bases and J by 4 bases, with 15 bases of the junction left unmatched. CDR3 sequence reads: CASSPGTSGRFGLGYNEQFF. In DNA, the CDR3 is TGTGCCAGCAGCCCTGGGACTAGCGGGAGGTTTGGGTTAGGGTACAATGAGCAGTTCTTC.

The J gene is TRBJ1-5, the V gene TRBV2; D remains unclear. The CDR3 totals 15 residues. V gave up 6 bases and J gave up 2 bases, with 14 bases separating them. CDR1 is SNHLY, CDR2 FYNNEI, per germline. The CDR3 DNA reads TGTGCCAGCAGCGAGGATTCCCAGGGCAATCAGCCCCAGCATTTT. Its translation is CASSEDSQGNQPQHF. Full variable domain (rest looked up from reference TRBV2 and TRBJ1-5): EPEVTQTPSHQVTQMGQEVILRCVPISNHLYFYWYRQILGQKVEFLVSFYNNEISEKSEIFDDQFSVERPDGSNFTLKIRSTKLEDSAMYFCASSEDSQGNQPQHFGDGTRLSIL.

The rearrangement uses TRBV28 and TRBJ1-2; 7 bases align to TRBD1. The germline V gene encodes CDR1 MDHEN and CDR2 SYDVKM. The ends lost 6 bases at V and 5 bases at J; junction bases unmatched: 15. The CDR3 consists of 16 residues. CDR3 coding DNA: TGTGCCAGCAGCTCATTTCACAGGGGCCAAGGGTATGGCTACACCTTC. Amino acids: CASSSFHRGQGYGYTF.

This clone was seen only once. The chain recombines TRBV5-1 with TRBJ2-1; 10 bases line up with TRBD2. The germline gives CDR1 SGHRS, CDR2 YFSETQ. The CDR3 spans 17 residues. V shed 0 bases, J shed 0 bases, and the junction held 3 bases outside the gene matches. This CDR3 is CASSLAASGSSYNEQFF. The CDR3 DNA reads as TGCGCCAGCAGCTTGGCCGCTAGCGGGAGCTCCTACAATGAGCAGTTCTTC.

The rearrangement uses TRBV27 and TRBJ1-1; a weak D match, TRBD1 (6 bases). Trimming took off 4 bases at V and 5 bases at J, with 14 bases between the two ends. The CDR3 is 14 residues long. Germline lookup yields CDR1 MNHEY and CDR2 SMNVEV (reference sequence). The CDR3 here is CASSYQGRGTEAFF. The DNA of the CDR3 is TGTGCCAGCAGTTACCAGGGGCGGGGGACTGAAGCTTTCTTT.

This clone has only one observation. This chain joins TRBV9 and TRBJ1-2, with D perhaps matching TRBD1 (5 bases). Trimming stripped 4 bases from V and 0 bases from J, with 13 bases between. This CDR3 is 15 amino acids long. Germline CDR1 is SGDLS and CDR2 is YYNGEE. CDR3 DNA sequence: TGTGCCAGCAGCACCCAGCAGGGCGCTAACTATGGCTACACCTTC. Translated, it gives CASSTQQGANYGYTF.

The V and J genes are TRBV5-6 and TRBJ1-1; TRBD1 is a possible D gene (5 bases). Germline CDR1 and CDR2: SGHDT and YYEEEE. V was shortened by 3 bases and J by 0 bases, with 12 bases between the two germline ends. The CDR3 spans 15 residues. DNA for the CDR3: TGTGCCAGCAGCTCCCCTGACAGCCTGAACACTGAAGCTTTCTTT. Amino acids: CASSSPDSLNTEAFF.

This clone was observed a few times. This chain joins TRBV5-6 and TRBJ2-1; a possible D gene is TRBD2 (6 bases). Germline CDR1 reads SGHDT; CDR2 reads YYEEEE. This CDR3 contains 14 residues. Trimming pared 1 base from V and 7 bases from J, leaving 12 bases between. The CDR3 here is CASSLSGLTNEQFF. The CDR3, as DNA: TGTGCCAGCAGCTTGTCGGGACTGACTAATGAGCAGTTCTTC.

The rearrangement uses TRBV30 and TRBJ1-5, with 7 bases that match TRBD1. The length of the CDR3 is 15 residues. Losses at the gene ends were 3 bases for V and 3 bases for J; bases not matched to a gene: 8. Per germline, CDR1 GTSNPN and CDR2 SVGIG (reference sequence). DNA of the CDR3: TGTGCCTGGAGACCCGGACAGGAACCCAATCAGCCCCAGCATTTT. This translates into CAWRPGQEPNQPQHF.

This chain links TRBV30 with TRBJ1-5; D is uncertain. Germline V lookup: CDR1 GTSNPN, CDR2 SVGIG (reference sequence). The CDR3 is 12 residues long. Between the trimmed V and J ends, which lost 0 bases and 9 bases, there was a span of 9 bases. Here the CDR3 DNA reads TGTGCCTGGAGTGTAATGTCGGGGCCCCAGCATTTT. It translates to CAWSVMSGPQHF. Full variable domain (remainder filled in from reference TRBV30 and TRBJ1-5): SQTIHQWPATLVQPVGSPLSLECTVEGTSNPNLYWYRQAAGRGLQLLFYSVGIGQISSEVPQNLSASRPQDRQFILSSKKLLLSDSGFYLCAWSVMSGPQHFGDGTRLSIL.

The gene calls are TRBV6-1 and TRBJ1-2; TRBD1 aligns across 8 bases. The CDR3 totals 13 residues. Germline trimming cut 6 bases from V and 8 bases from J; bases unmatched to any gene: 8. Germline values: CDR1 MNHNS, CDR2 SASEGT. DNA for the CDR3: TGTGCCAGCAGCGGAGGACAGGGAGGCGGCTACACCTTC. Translating it yields CASSGGQGGGYTF.

The rearrangement uses TRBV2 and TRBJ2-5; D possibly matches TRBD1 or TRBD2 (5 bases each). V was pared by 5 bases and J by 4 bases, with 17 bases between. Germline V lookup: CDR1 SNHLY, CDR2 FYNNEI. The CDR3 is made up of 15 amino acids. The CDR3 loop is CASSPSDGTRETQYF. The CDR3 bases are TGTGCCAGCAGTCCTTCGGACGGGACCCGAGAGACCCAGTACTTC. The whole variable domain, filled in from reference TRBV2 and TRBJ2-5, reads EPEVTQTPSHQVTQMGQEVILRCVPISNHLYFYWYRQILGQKVEFLVSFYNNEISEKSEIFDDQFSVERPDGSNFTLKIRSTKLEDSAMYFCASSPSDGTRETQYFGPGTRLLVL.

The rearrangement links TRBV29-1 to TRBJ2-3; either TRBD1 or TRBD2 may supply D (6 bases each). Germline assignment: CDR1 SQVTM and CDR2 ANQGSEA. CDR3 length: 15 residues. V dropped 6 bases and J dropped 0 bases, with 16 bases sitting between them. The CDR3 region is CSVDGGPTSTDTQYF. For the CDR3, the DNA is TGCAGCGTCGACGGGGGCCCTACTAGCACAGATACGCAGTATTTT.

The chain couples TRBV5-1 to TRBJ2-3; D may be TRBD1 (5 bases). Deletions cut 2 bases from V and 0 bases from J, with 13 bases between. Germline values: CDR1 SGHRS, CDR2 YFSETQ. The CDR3 extends over 16 amino acids. DNA for the CDR3: TGCGCCAGCAGCTTTCTGTCTCAGGGAAGCACAGATACGCAGTATTTT. Residues: CASSFLSQGSTDTQYF.

The chain links TRBV25-1 to TRBJ2-1; D remains unclear. The CDR3 is 14 amino acids. V lost 3 bases, J lost 4 bases, and 10 bases lay in between. CDR1 and CDR2 from the germline V gene are MGHDK and SYGVNS. As DNA, the CDR3 is TGTGCCAGCAGTGAGGGTCGGCCTTACAATGAGCAGTTCTTC. It specifies CASSEGRPYNEQFF. The full variable domain, in which reference TRBV25-1 and TRBJ2-1 provide the parts outside the CDR3, is EADIYQTPRYLVIGTGKKITLECSQTMGHDKMYWYQQDPGMELHLIHYSYGVNSTEKGDLSSESTVSRIRTEHFPLTLESARPSHTSQYLCASSEGRPYNEQFFGPGTRLTVL.